This T cell receptor (beta chain) was sequenced in a study of blood T cell repertoires in COVID-19. Repertoires were generated with immunoSEQ multiplex PCR, while TCRdb's copy carries only in-frame clones and drops some. Here the sample spans approximately 28,000 clones, 80% to 95% being singletons. The germline V and J ends were trimmed by 4 bases and 9 bases, with 16 bases remaining between them. This CDR3 is 14 amino acids long. Germline CDR1 is MNHEY and CDR2 is SVGAGI. The chain links TRBV6-5 to TRBJ2-1, with D possibly matching TRBD2 (7 bases). Sequenced material: peripheral blood. This receptor was identified in a human donor in a cohort sampled during active COVID-19. The CDR3 nucleotides are TGTGCCAGCAGTTTTTCGAGGGGGGGGGCTGAGCAGTTCTTC. The encoded protein is CASSFSRGGAEQFF.